The next 5 T cell receptor beta chains were all read from a single sample in a study of vaccination and CD4 T cells after COVID-19. Sequenced with the Oncomine TCR Beta short-read assay was DNA taken from cultured CD4+ T cells. TCRdb redid the calling of the PCR reads with MiXCR, one entry per CDR3 protein. The sample contains more than 15,000 distinct CDR3 sequences, roughly two fifths of which appear only once. These TCRs are of unknown antigen specificity. The treatment here: roughly ten-day PBMC culture with coronavirus spike peptide pools or control peptides (ViraFEST assay). The sample was CD4+ T cells from blood, cultured in vitro, taken before SARS-CoV-2 vaccination. The receptor source for this set is a human donor who had recovered from COVID-19.

This clonotype was detected a few times. The chain couples TRBV20-1 to TRBJ1-2; TRBD1 is a possible D gene (6 bases). This CDR3 region has 15 residues. V was shortened by 2 bases and J by 1 base, with 14 bases between the two germline ends. CDR1 is DFQATT, CDR2 SNEGSKA, per germline (reference sequence). The CDR3 is CSARLAKTGNYGYTF. The CDR3 bases are TGCAGTGCTAGACTTGCTAAGACAGGTAACTATGGCTACACCTTC.

In regard to this clonotype: Germline and junction disagree at one end, which may indicate a read error. The CDR3: CASSEGPDSPLHF. In nucleotides, the CDR3 is TGTGCCAGCAGCGAGGGACCTGATTCGCCCCTCCACTTT. The rearrangement uses TRBV9 and TRBJ1-6; D is possibly TRBD1 (5 bases). This CDR3 contains 13 residues. Germline-derived CDR1 and CDR2 are SGDLS and YYNGEE.

This clonotype has a single count. The rearrangement links TRBV20-1 to TRBJ2-2; D gene unclear. Germline CDR1 reads DFQATT; CDR2 reads SNEGSKA (reference sequence). The ends were cut back, 7 bases at V and 0 bases at J, with 15 bases in the middle. This CDR3 has 15 residues. The CDR3 DNA reads TGCAGTGTTAGTCCGTTAGCCGCGAACACCGGGGAGCTGTTTTTT. As protein: CSVSPLAANTGELFF.

The chain combines TRBV7-2 with TRBJ2-5; 7 bases are shared with TRBD2. V gave up 5 bases and J gave up 0 bases; unmatched junction bases: 3. CDR1 is SGHTA and CDR2 is FQGNSA in the germline V gene. CDR3 length: 14 residues. The CDR3 reads CASSTSGNQETQYF. The CDR3 nucleotides are TGTGCCAGCAGCACGAGCGGGAACCAAGAGACCCAGTACTTC.

V usage is TRBV27 and J usage is TRBJ2-7; D may be TRBD1 (6 bases). V was pared by 5 bases and J by 5 bases, with 13 bases between. The CDR3 runs to 13 residues. Germline CDR1 MNHEY, CDR2 SMNVEV (reference sequence). DNA of the CDR3: TGTGCCAGCAGTCCCATCAGGGGAGACGAGCAGTACTTC. Residues: CASSPIRGDEQYF.